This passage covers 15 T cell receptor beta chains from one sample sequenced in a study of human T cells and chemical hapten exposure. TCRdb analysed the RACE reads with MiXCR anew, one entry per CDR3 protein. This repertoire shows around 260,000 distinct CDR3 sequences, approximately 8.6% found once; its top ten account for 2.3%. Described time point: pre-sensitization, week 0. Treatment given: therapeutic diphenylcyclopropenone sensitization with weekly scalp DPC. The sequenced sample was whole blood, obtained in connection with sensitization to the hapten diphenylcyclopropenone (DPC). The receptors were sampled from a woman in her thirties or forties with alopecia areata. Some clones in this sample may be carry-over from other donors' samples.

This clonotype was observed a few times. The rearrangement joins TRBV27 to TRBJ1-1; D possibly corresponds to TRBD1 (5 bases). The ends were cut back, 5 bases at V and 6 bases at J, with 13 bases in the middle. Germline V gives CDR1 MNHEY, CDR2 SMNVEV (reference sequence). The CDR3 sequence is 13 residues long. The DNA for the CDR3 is TGTGCCAGCAGTGCCCCCGGACACCCTGAAGCTTTCTTT. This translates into CASSAPGHPEAFF.

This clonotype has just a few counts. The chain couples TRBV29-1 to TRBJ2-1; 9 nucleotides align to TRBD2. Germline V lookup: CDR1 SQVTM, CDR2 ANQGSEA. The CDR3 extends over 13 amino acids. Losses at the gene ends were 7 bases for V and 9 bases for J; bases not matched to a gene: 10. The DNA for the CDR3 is TGCAGCGCCCTAATACCGGGACTAGCTGAGCAGTTCTTC. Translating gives CSALIPGLAEQFF.

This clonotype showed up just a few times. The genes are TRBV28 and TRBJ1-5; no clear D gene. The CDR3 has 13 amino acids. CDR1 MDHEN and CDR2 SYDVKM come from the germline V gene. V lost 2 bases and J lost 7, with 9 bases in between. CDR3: CASSLPLSQPQHF. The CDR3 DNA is TGTGCCAGCAGTTTACCGCTTTCGCAGCCCCAGCATTTT.

The CDR3 here is CSVERGLAAEQFF. The CDR3 nucleotides are TGCAGCGTTGAAAGGGGACTAGCGGCTGAGCAGTTCTTC. The genes are TRBV29-1 and TRBJ2-1; 11 nucleotides agree with TRBD2. V lost 2 bases, J lost 9 bases, and 3 bases stayed unmatched. The CDR3 is 13 residues long. The germline V gene has CDR1 SQVTM and CDR2 ANQGSEA.

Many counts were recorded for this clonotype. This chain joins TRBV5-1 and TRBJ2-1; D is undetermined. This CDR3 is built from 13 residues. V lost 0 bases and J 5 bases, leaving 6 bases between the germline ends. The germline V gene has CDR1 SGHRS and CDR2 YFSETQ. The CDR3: CASSLGTDNEQFF. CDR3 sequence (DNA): TGCGCCAGCAGCTTGGGGACCGACAATGAGCAGTTCTTC.

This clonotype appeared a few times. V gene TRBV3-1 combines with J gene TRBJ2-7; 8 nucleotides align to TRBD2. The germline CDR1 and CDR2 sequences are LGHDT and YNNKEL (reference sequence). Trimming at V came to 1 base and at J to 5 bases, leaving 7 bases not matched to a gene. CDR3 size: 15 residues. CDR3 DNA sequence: TGTGCCAGCAGCCAAGGATCCAGCGGGAGCCACGAGCAGTACTTC. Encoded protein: CASSQGSSGSHEQYF.

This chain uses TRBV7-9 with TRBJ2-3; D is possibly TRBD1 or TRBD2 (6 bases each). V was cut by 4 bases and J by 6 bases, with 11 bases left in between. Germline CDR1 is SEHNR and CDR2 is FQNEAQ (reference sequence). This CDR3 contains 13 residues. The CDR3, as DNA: TGTGCCAGCAGCTCCCAAGGGGGGGATACGCAGTATTTT. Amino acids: CASSSQGGDTQYF.

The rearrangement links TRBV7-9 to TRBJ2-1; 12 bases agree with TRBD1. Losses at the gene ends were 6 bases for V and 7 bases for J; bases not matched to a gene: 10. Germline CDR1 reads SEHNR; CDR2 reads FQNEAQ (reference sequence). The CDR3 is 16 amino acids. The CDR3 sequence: CASSSPGTGGWNEQFF. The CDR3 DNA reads TGTGCCAGCAGTTCCCCCGGGACAGGGGGCTGGAATGAGCAGTTCTTC.

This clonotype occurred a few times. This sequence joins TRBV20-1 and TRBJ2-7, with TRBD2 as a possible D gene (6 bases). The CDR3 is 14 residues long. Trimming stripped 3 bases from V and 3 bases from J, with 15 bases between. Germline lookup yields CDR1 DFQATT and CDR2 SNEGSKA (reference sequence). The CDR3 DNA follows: TGCAGTGCTAGCCCGGCGGGACGGGTCTACGAGCAGTACTTC. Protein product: CSASPAGRVYEQYF.

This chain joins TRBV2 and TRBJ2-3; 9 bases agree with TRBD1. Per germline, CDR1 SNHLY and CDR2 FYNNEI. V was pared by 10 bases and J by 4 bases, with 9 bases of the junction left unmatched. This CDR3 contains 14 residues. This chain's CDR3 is CANNRGRSADTQYF. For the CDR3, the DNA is TGTGCCAACAACAGGGGGCGGTCCGCAGATACGCAGTATTTT.

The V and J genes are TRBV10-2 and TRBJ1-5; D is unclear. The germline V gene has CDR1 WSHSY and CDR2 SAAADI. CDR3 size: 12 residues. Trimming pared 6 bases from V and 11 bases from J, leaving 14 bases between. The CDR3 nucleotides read TGCGCCAGCAGCTCAGATCGTACGTCCCAGCATTTT. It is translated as CASSSDRTSQHF.

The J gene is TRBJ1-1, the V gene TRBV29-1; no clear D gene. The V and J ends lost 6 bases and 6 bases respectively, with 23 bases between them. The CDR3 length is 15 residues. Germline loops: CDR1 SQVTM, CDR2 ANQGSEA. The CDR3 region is CSVTSPDPGRSEAFF. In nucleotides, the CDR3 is TGCAGCGTCACTTCACCGGACCCTGGGCGGTCTGAAGCTTTCTTT.

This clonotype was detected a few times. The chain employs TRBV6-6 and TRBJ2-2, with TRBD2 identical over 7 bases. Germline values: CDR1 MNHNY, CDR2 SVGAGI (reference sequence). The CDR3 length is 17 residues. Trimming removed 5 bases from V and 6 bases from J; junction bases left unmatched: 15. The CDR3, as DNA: TGTGCCAGCAGTCGAAGCGGGACCCGCGGAGGGTCCGGGGAGCTGTTTTTT. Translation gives CASSRSGTRGGSGELFF.

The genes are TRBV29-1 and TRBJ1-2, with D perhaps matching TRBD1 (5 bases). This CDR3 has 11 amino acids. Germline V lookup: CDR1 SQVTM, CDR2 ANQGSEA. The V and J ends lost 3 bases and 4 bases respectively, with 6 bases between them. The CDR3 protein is CSVEGVYGYTF. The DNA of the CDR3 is TGCAGCGTTGAGGGGGTCTATGGCTACACCTTC.

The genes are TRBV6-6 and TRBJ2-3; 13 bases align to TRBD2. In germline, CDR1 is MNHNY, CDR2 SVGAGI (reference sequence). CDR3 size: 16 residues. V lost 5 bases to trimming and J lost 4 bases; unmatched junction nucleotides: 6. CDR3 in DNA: TGTGCCAGCAGTATCAGACTAGCGGGAGGTGCAGATACGCAGTATTTT. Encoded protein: CASSIRLAGGADTQYF.